The 28 T cell receptor beta chains below come from one sample, sequenced in a study of vaccination effects on CD4 cells after COVID-19. Culture lasted about nine days before CD4+ T cell isolation. Everyone in the study got two shots of either the BNT162b2 or mRNA-1273 vaccine. The antigens of these receptors remain unknown. Generated by immunoSEQ multiplex PCR, the TCRdb table keeps only in-frame clones and is missing some. The sample lists about 73,000 clones; 65% to 80% were seen once. Here the sequenced sample was CD4+ T cells from PBMCs cultured without peptide, taken after COVID-19 vaccination. The receptors come from a human donor who received a COVID-19 vaccine.

This chain connects TRBV2 to TRBJ2-2, with a tentative D call TRBD2 (5 bases). This CDR3 spans 12 amino acids. Trimming took 4 bases from V and 6 from J, leaving 6 bases between them. CDR1 and CDR2 from the germline V gene are SNHLY and FYNNEI. The CDR3, as DNA: TGTGCCAGCAGTGCGGAGGCCGGGGAGCTGTTTTTT. Amino acids: CASSAEAGELFF.

J is TRBJ2-2 and V is TRBV6-5; 8 bases agree with TRBD1. The trim removed 6 bases at V and 1 base at J, leaving 4 bases unmatched. Looked up from germline, CDR1 is MNHEY and CDR2 is SVGAGI. The CDR3 has 15 residues. CDR3 DNA: TGTGCCAGCAGCGGCGACAGGGGGAACACCGGGGAGCTGTTTTTT. Translating it yields CASSGDRGNTGELFF.

The chain carries TRBV10-3 and TRBJ2-7, with a weak D call TRBD2 (5 bases). Germline-derived CDR1 and CDR2 are ENHRY and SYGVKD. The CDR3 runs 13 residues. The V end was cut by 3 bases, the J end by 3 bases, with 9 bases between. The CDR3 DNA reads TGTGCCATCAGTGAAGGGAGCGGCTACGAGCAGTACGTC. Its protein is CAISEGSGYEQYV.

The chain couples TRBV9 to TRBJ1-2; D remains ambiguous. The CDR3 runs 14 residues. The V gene's germline CDR1 is SGDLS and CDR2 YYNGEE. V was shortened by 2 bases and J by 3 bases, with 11 bases between the two germline ends. CDR3 coding DNA: TGTGCCAGCAGCGTGTCGGGGTTCGACTATGGCTACACCTTC. It specifies CASSVSGFDYGYTF. Together with reference TRBV9 and TRBJ1-2, the CDR3 gives the full variable domain: DSGVTQTPKHLITATGQRVTLRCSPRSGDLSVYWYQQSLDQGLQFLIQYYNGEERAKGNILERFSAQQFPDLHSELNLSSLELGDSALYFCASSVSGFDYGYTFGSGTRLTVV.

The chain recombines TRBV6-2 or TRBV6-3 with TRBJ2-5; D is undetermined. In germline, CDR1 is MNHEY, CDR2 SVGEGT. The CDR3 is made up of 12 amino acids. V gave up 2 bases and J gave up 4 bases, with 5 bases separating them. The CDR3 DNA reads TGTGCCAGCAGTTACCTGAGAGAGACCCAGTACTTC. As protein: CASSYLRETQYF.

This rearrangement joins TRBV19 to TRBJ2-2; perhaps TRBD1 as D (5 bases). Germline CDR1 is LNHDA and CDR2 is SQIVND (reference sequence). Between the trimmed V and J ends, which lost 0 bases and 7 bases, there was a span of 21 bases. The CDR3 length is 18 residues. The DNA for the CDR3 is TGTGCCAGTAGTATAGACCCCCTTGGGGCAGGGTATGTCGGGGAGCTGTTTTTT. Encoded protein: CASSIDPLGAGYVGELFF.

This clone was recorded a few times. The chain joins TRBV12-3 or TRBV12-4 to TRBJ1-3; D is perhaps TRBD1 (5 bases). The CDR3 runs 13 residues. V gave up 5 bases and J gave up 9 bases, with 14 bases separating them. The CDR3 coding sequence is TGTGCCAGCAGTCTACAGGATGGCGGCACCATATATTTT. This translates into CASSLQDGGTIYF.

The rearrangement uses TRBV6-6 and TRBJ2-3; no clear D. The V gene lost 0 bases and the J gene lost 1 base, with 2 bases spanning the gap. The V gene's germline CDR1 is MNHNY and CDR2 SVGAGI (reference sequence). The CDR3 runs 13 residues. CDR3: CASSYSGTDTQYF. The CDR3 DNA reads TGTGCCAGCAGTTACTCCGGCACAGATACGCAGTATTTT.

This sequence joins TRBV9 and TRBJ1-4, with unresolved D. Germline CDR1 SGDLS, CDR2 YYNGEE. Trimming took 0 bases from V and 8 from J, leaving 11 bases between them. The CDR3 loop spans 14 amino acids. The CDR3 DNA follows: TGTGCCAGCAGCGTAGACCGGGGAGGGGAAAAACTGTTTTTT. It translates to CASSVDRGGEKLFF.

The rearrangement links TRBV6-2 or TRBV6-3 to TRBJ2-5, with TRBD1 matching over 8 bases. Germline V gives CDR1 MNHEY, CDR2 SVGEGT. The CDR3 covers 15 residues. Unmatched junction bases numbered 10, after V lost 5 bases and J lost 5 bases. CDR3 nucleotide sequence: TGTGCCAGCAGTGATCGGGACAGGCATTCGGAGACCCAGTACTTC. It translates to CASSDRDRHSETQYF.

The chain employs TRBV6-2 or TRBV6-3 and TRBJ2-2, with D perhaps matching TRBD2 (6 bases). The CDR3 runs 14 residues. The V end was cut by 5 bases, the J end by 6 bases, with 13 bases between. CDR1 and CDR2 (germline): MNHEY, SVGEGT. The CDR3 protein is CASSAQRRAGELFF. CDR3 DNA sequence: TGTGCCAGCAGTGCCCAGAGGAGGGCCGGGGAGCTGTTTTTT.

This rearrangement joins TRBV7-8 to TRBJ2-7, with 8 bases matching TRBD1. Trimming removed 1 base from V and 4 bases from J; junction bases left unmatched: 0. Germline V CDR1 and CDR2: SGHVS, FQNEAQ. CDR3 size: 13 residues. CDR3 protein: CASSLGTGYEQYV. The DNA of the CDR3 is TGTGCCAGCAGCTTAGGGACAGGGTACGAGCAGTACGTC.

The CDR3 protein is CAISETRQGAGTDTQYF. CDR3 sequence (DNA): TGTGCCATCAGTGAGACGAGACAGGGGGCGGGCACAGATACGCAGTATTTT. The rearrangement joins TRBV10-3 to TRBJ2-3; 10 bases fit TRBD1. V dropped 2 bases and J dropped 1; count of bases not matched to a gene: 6. Per the germline V gene, CDR1 is ENHRY and CDR2 is SYGVKD. The CDR3 is made up of 17 amino acids.

The V and J genes are TRBV9 and TRBJ2-3; D uncertain. V shed 3 bases and J shed 7 bases, with 9 bases lying between them. CDR1 is SGDLS and CDR2 is YYNGEE in the germline V gene. The CDR3 contains 12 residues. The CDR3 loop is CASSGPANTQYF. DNA for the CDR3: TGTGCCAGCAGCGGGCCTGCGAATACGCAGTATTTT.

This clone was detected a few times. The rearrangement uses TRBV29-1 and TRBJ1-1, with D tentatively TRBD1 (5 bases). V was clipped by 0 bases and J by 5 bases, with 7 bases between them. The CDR3 is 12 residues long. Germline V lookup: CDR1 SQVTM, CDR2 ANQGSEA. The CDR3: CSVEEGGTEAFF. The CDR3 DNA follows: TGCAGCGTTGAAGAGGGGGGTACTGAAGCTTTCTTT.

This chain joins TRBV6-5 and TRBJ2-6; D is unresolved. Germline V gene sequence: CDR1 MNHEY, CDR2 SVGAGI. V was trimmed by 1 base and J by 0 bases, leaving 4 bases between them. The CDR3 totals 15 residues. The CDR3 coding sequence is TGTGCCAGCAGTTACTGGGGCTCTGGGGCCAACGTCCTGACTTTC. Its protein is CASSYWGSGANVLTF.

The gene calls are TRBV9 and TRBJ2-2; D tentatively reads TRBD1 or TRBD2 (5 bases each). The CDR3 loop spans 15 amino acids. Per germline, CDR1 SGDLS and CDR2 YYNGEE. V was shortened by 0 bases and J by 3 bases, with 9 bases between the two germline ends. CDR3: CASSVAGGDTGELFF. The CDR3 DNA follows: TGTGCCAGCAGCGTAGCTGGGGGTGACACCGGGGAGCTGTTTTTT.

This chain uses TRBV18 with TRBJ2-7; TRBD2 matches at 8 bases. V was clipped by 4 bases and J by 5 bases; unmatched bases: 4. CDR3 length: 13 residues. The V gene's germline CDR1 is KGHSH and CDR2 LQKENI. The CDR3 spells CASSQGLVDEQYV. In DNA, the CDR3 is TGTGCCAGCTCACAGGGACTAGTAGACGAGCAGTACGTC.

V and J are TRBV28 and TRBJ2-5; the D gene is possibly TRBD1 (6 bases). The CDR3 loop spans 18 amino acids. V was pared by 1 base and J by 2 bases, with 20 bases between. Germline V gene sequence: CDR1 MDHEN, CDR2 SYDVKM. CDR3 amino acids: CASSLFGDRRGGQETQYF. The DNA for the CDR3 is TGTGCCAGCAGTTTATTTGGCGATCGCAGGGGTGGGCAAGAGACCCAGTACTTC.

This clone was seen a single time. The CDR3 region is CASSLTPRIQLSGANVLTF. The CDR3, as DNA: TGTGCCAGCAGCTTAACCCCACGAATTCAACTCTCTGGGGCCAACGTCCTGACTTTC. The rearrangement links TRBV7-3 to TRBJ2-6; D is ambiguous. This CDR3 is built from 19 residues. Germline V gives CDR1 SGHTA, CDR2 FQGTGA. V was trimmed by 0 bases and J by 0 bases, leaving 15 bases between them.

This chain connects TRBV28 to TRBJ2-7; D is uncertain. The germline V gene has CDR1 MDHEN and CDR2 SYDVKM. The CDR3 is 10 amino acids. The V and J ends lost 6 bases and 8 bases respectively, with 8 bases between them. CDR3 in DNA: TGTGCCAGCAGCCAGGTTCAGCAGTACGTC. Translation: CASSQVQQYV.

The chain couples TRBV19 to TRBJ2-3; 9 bases are a match to TRBD2. The V segment lost 3 bases and the J segment 1 base; nucleotides outside the gene matches: 5. Germline-derived CDR1 and CDR2 are LNHDA and SQIVND (reference sequence). The length of the CDR3 is 16 residues. CDR3 nucleotides: TGTGCCAGTAGTATCCCAGCTAGCGGGGGCACAGATACGCAGTATTTT. It specifies CASSIPASGGTDTQYF.

This clone occurred a few times. The chain combines TRBV11-1 with TRBJ2-7, with D unclear. Germline CDR1 is SGHAT and CDR2 is FQDESV (reference sequence). V lost 5 bases, J lost 7 bases, and 15 bases lay in between. This CDR3 is 13 amino acids long. The CDR3 spells CASSQGPAREQYV. The CDR3 bases are TGTGCCAGCAGCCAAGGGCCCGCGAGAGAGCAGTACGTC.

This sequence joins TRBV5-1 and TRBJ1-3, with 8 nucleotides matching TRBD1. CDR3 length: 16 residues. CDR1 is SGHRS and CDR2 is YFSETQ in the germline V gene. V trimming: 2 bases; J trimming: 2 bases; junction bases outside the gene matches: 6. The CDR3 DNA reads as TGCGCCAGCAGCTTTTCGACAGGGGACGCTGGAAACACCATATATTTT. Residues: CASSFSTGDAGNTIYF.

The chain employs TRBV5-1 and TRBJ1-1; 8 bases fit TRBD1. Per germline, CDR1 SGHRS and CDR2 YFSETQ. The CDR3 extends over 15 amino acids. Germline trimming cut 4 bases from V and 2 bases from J; bases unmatched to any gene: 7. CDR3 bases: TGCGCCAGCAGCCCGATAGGACAGGGAAACACTGAAGCTTTCTTT. Translated, it gives CASSPIGQGNTEAFF. Using reference TRBV5-1 and TRBJ1-1 for the parts outside the CDR3, the full variable domain is KAGVTQTPRYLIKTRGQQVTLSCSPISGHRSVSWYQQTPGQGLQFLFEYFSETQRNKGNFPGRFSGRQFSNSRSEMNVSTLELGDSALYLCASSPIGQGNTEAFFGQGTRLTVV.

This rearrangement joins TRBV6-2 or TRBV6-3 to TRBJ2-5; D possibly corresponds to TRBD1 (6 bases). V shed 5 bases and J shed 3 bases, with 7 bases lying between them. The germline V gene encodes CDR1 MNHEY and CDR2 SVGEGT. The length of the CDR3 is 12 residues. The CDR3 region is CASSHREETQYF. In nucleotides, the CDR3 is TGTGCCAGCAGTCACAGGGAAGAGACCCAGTACTTC.

V usage is TRBV5-5 and J usage is TRBJ2-7; D perhaps matches TRBD2 (5 bases). V was shortened by 5 bases and J by 0 bases, with 24 bases between the two germline ends. CDR1 and CDR2 from the germline V gene are SGHKS and YYEKEE (reference sequence). The CDR3 is 18 residues long. The CDR3 DNA reads as TGTGCCAGCAGGTCTGAGGTTCTCTGGGTTCGGGGCTCCTACGAGCAGTACGTC. Encoded protein: CASRSEVLWVRGSYEQYV.

The V and J genes are TRBV5-1 and TRBJ1-1, with 8 bases fitting TRBD1. Per the germline V gene, CDR1 is SGHRS and CDR2 is YFSETQ. V was pared by 2 bases and J by 0 bases, with 3 bases of the junction left unmatched. The CDR3 length is 15 residues. The CDR3 sequence is CASSFQGQVNTEAFF. The CDR3 DNA follows: TGCGCCAGCAGCTTCCAGGGACAGGTGAACACTGAAGCTTTCTTT.